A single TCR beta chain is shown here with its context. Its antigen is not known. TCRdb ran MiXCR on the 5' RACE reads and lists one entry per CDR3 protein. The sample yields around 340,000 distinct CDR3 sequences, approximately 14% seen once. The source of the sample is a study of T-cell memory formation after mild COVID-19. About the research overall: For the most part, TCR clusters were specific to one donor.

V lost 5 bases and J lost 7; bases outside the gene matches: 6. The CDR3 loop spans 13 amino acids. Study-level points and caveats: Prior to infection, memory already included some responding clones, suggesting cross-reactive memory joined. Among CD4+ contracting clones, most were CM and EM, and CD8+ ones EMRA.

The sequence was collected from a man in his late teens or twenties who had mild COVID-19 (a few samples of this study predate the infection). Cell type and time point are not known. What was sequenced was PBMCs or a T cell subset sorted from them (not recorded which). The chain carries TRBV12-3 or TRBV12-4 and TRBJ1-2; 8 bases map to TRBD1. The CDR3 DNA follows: TGTGCCAGCAGTCCGGGACAGGCCGGTGGCTACACCTTC. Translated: CASSPGQAGGYTF.